This entry features one T cell receptor beta chain sequence. This sample is drawn from a study of blood T cell repertoires in COVID-19. Study at large: Sources were T cells, B-cell-depleted T cells, or PBMCs; the material itself was cDNA or gDNA.

The CDR3 is 13 residues long. The germline V gene encodes CDR1 DFQATT and CDR2 SNEGSKA (reference sequence). V lost 3 bases and J 2 bases, leaving 10 bases between the germline ends. In the original workflow: Nucleated cell counts were estimated from reference gene primer amplification. Libraries were prepared by immunoSEQ multiplex PCR; TCRdb keeps only in-frame clonotypes and omits some of them. V and J calls and clone size are those listed in that table; D and trimming were worked out from the DNA. Of 50,000 to 70,000 clones detected, around 90% appear once; the ten largest clones hold about an eighth.

Sequences were obtained from peripheral blood. The sequence derives from a human donor with active COVID-19. The donor label of this sample is uncertain. The V call is TRBV20-1, the J call TRBJ1-2; D is perhaps TRBD1 (6 bases). The CDR3 protein is CSASTGTNYGYTF. In DNA form, the CDR3 reads TGCAGTGCTAGTACAGGGACCAACTATGGCTACACCTTC.